This T cell receptor beta chain was retrieved from a study of T cell responses to AZD1222 COVID-19 vaccine. Only in-frame clones appear in the TCRdb table, and some are missing; sequencing was by immunoSEQ multiplex PCR. The sample lists 250,000 to 300,000 clones; almost 95% were seen once. This CDR3 is 17 amino acids long. J lost 0 bases, V lost 5 bases, and 10 bases had no gene match. In germline, CDR1 is MNHEY, CDR2 SMNVEV (reference sequence). Sequences were derived from peripheral blood, sampled 28 days after the second AZD1222 dose. The sequence was obtained from an adult who received the AZD1222 COVID-19 vaccine. The chain employs TRBV27 and TRBJ1-2; 9 bases map to TRBD1. The CDR3 reads CASSRGTGTLTNYGYTF. In DNA, the CDR3 is TGTGCCAGCAGTAGGGGGACAGGGACTCTCACTAACTATGGCTACACCTTC.